A single sample is the source of the 14 T cell receptor beta chains below, sequenced in a study of OX40 agonist ivuxolimab in advanced cancers. Sequencing used immunoSEQ multiplex PCR; TCRdb keeps in-frame clones, though not all of them. The repertoire holds 8,000 or so clones, around 89% seen once, with 4% to 5.5% in the top ten. The sample here was CD4+ or CD8+ T cells sorted from blood, taken in a trial of the OX40 agonist ivuxolimab. Receptor source: an adult with an advanced solid tumor such as melanoma, head and neck, liver or kidney cancer.

The chain employs TRBV7-2 and TRBJ2-7, with D possibly being TRBD2 (5 bases). V gave up 5 bases and J gave up 6 bases, with 14 bases separating them. This CDR3 region has 13 residues. Germline CDR1 is SGHTA and CDR2 is FQGNSA. Here the CDR3 DNA reads TGTGCCAGCAGCCCCCAGACTACGGTCGAGCAGTACTTC. Amino acids: CASSPQTTVEQYF. Together with reference TRBV7-2 and TRBJ2-7, the CDR3 gives the full variable domain: GAGVSQSPSNKVTEKGKDVELRCDPISGHTALYWYRQSLGQGLEFLIYFQGNSAPDKSGLPSDRFSAERTGGSVSTLTIQRTQQEDSAVYLCASSPQTTVEQYFGPGTRLTVT.

This chain connects TRBV18 to TRBJ2-5; D is undetermined. The CDR3 consists of 11 residues. V was trimmed by 5 bases and J by 4 bases, leaving 5 bases between them. Germline CDR1 is KGHSH and CDR2 is LQKENI. The CDR3 sequence is CASSYGETQYF. CDR3 nucleotides: TGTGCCAGCTCATACGGAGAGACCCAGTACTTC.

The CDR3 nucleotides read TGTGCCAGCAGTTACCTTGCGGGACCCAATGAGCAGTTCTTC. Its protein is CASSYLAGPNEQFF. This chain uses TRBV6-5 with TRBJ2-1; maybe TRBD2 (6 bases). The CDR3 length is 14 residues. Trimming removed 2 bases from V and 6 bases from J, with 11 bases in between. The germline V gene has CDR1 MNHEY and CDR2 SVGAGI.

J is TRBJ2-2 and V is TRBV7-6, with D unresolved. V shed 1 base and J shed 7 bases, with 7 bases lying between them. The CDR3 contains 13 residues. Per the germline V gene, CDR1 is SGHVS and CDR2 is FNYEAQ. The CDR3: CASSLVRNGELFF. The CDR3 DNA sequence: TGTGCCAGCAGCTTAGTGAGAAACGGGGAGCTGTTTTTT.

V usage is TRBV4-1 and J usage is TRBJ1-4; TRBD1 agrees at 8 bases. The germline V gene encodes CDR1 MGHRA and CDR2 YSYEKL. V gave up 1 base and J gave up 7 bases; unmatched junction bases: 11. The CDR3 totals 17 residues. The CDR3 here is CASSQGPRGQVFEKLFF. As DNA, the CDR3 is TGCGCCAGCAGCCAAGGACCCCGGGGACAGGTATTTGAAAAACTGTTTTTT.

The V call is TRBV5-5, the J call TRBJ2-7; D is ambiguous. The germline V and J ends were trimmed by 3 bases and 4 bases, with 17 bases remaining between them. The germline V gene has CDR1 SGHKS and CDR2 YYEKEE (reference sequence). The CDR3 totals 15 residues. The CDR3 is CASSYMRLPVYEQYF. CDR3 nucleotide sequence: TGTGCCAGCAGCTACATGCGGCTCCCGGTATACGAGCAGTACTTC.

This clone was observed once. The CDR3 reads CASKPPYRAGDVGTDTQYF. The DNA of the CDR3 is TGCGCCAGCAAGCCCCCGTATAGAGCGGGAGACGTGGGCACAGATACGCAGTATTTT. The chain uses TRBV5-1 and TRBJ2-3; TRBD2 agrees at 8 bases. The V and J ends lost 6 bases and 1 base, in that order; junction bases with no gene match: 19. In germline, CDR1 is SGHRS, CDR2 YFSETQ. The CDR3 length is 19 residues.

This clone has only one observation. The chain has TRBV30 and TRBJ2-1; D call uncertain. CDR3 length: 12 amino acids. V shed 2 bases and J shed 3 bases, with 5 bases lying between them. From germline, CDR1 is GTSNPN and CDR2 SVGIG (reference sequence). CDR3 nucleotide sequence: TGTGCCTGGAGTTTTATCTACAATGAGCAGTTCTTC. It translates to CAWSFIYNEQFF.

V and J are TRBV6-6 and TRBJ2-7, with D possibly being TRBD2 (6 bases). V shed 7 bases and J shed 6 bases, with 19 bases lying between them. The V gene's germline CDR1 is MNHNY and CDR2 SVGAGI (reference sequence). The CDR3 contains 14 residues. Here the CDR3 DNA reads TGTGCCAGCAAGGGGAACGGGAGCCCTTCCGAGCAGTACTTC. This encodes CASKGNGSPSEQYF.

This clone was picked up one time. The rearrangement links TRBV18 to TRBJ1-4; the D gene is possibly TRBD1 (5 bases). Germline lookup yields CDR1 KGHSH and CDR2 LQKENI. Trimming removed 3 bases at V and 3 bases at J, with 8 bases between. The CDR3 consists of 14 residues. CDR3 sequence reads: CASSPGRSNEKLFF. For the CDR3, the DNA is TGTGCCAGCTCACCGGGGCGATCTAATGAAAAACTGTTTTTT.

The chain couples TRBV6-5 to TRBJ2-3, with 8 bases fitting TRBD1. Germline CDR1 is MNHEY and CDR2 is SVGAGI. J gave up 2 bases and V 8 bases, and 9 bases lay outside the gene matches. CDR3 size: 15 residues. The chain's CDR3 is CASAPWDRSTDTQYF. CDR3 nucleotides: TGTGCCAGCGCACCTTGGGACAGGTCCACAGATACGCAGTATTTT.

This clone was seen only once. The V call is TRBV27, the J call TRBJ1-2, with unresolved D. Germline assignment: CDR1 MNHEY and CDR2 SMNVEV (reference sequence). This CDR3 has 13 residues. V was clipped by 4 bases and J by 2 bases, with 8 bases between them. CDR3: CASSYSSNYGYTF. In DNA form, the CDR3 reads TGTGCCAGCAGTTATAGCAGCAACTATGGCTACACCTTC.

This chain connects TRBV4-1 to TRBJ2-3; the D is unclear. The CDR3 extends over 13 amino acids. Germline V gene data show CDR1 as MGHRA and CDR2 as YSYEKL. V lost 4 bases and J lost 4, with 9 bases in between. The CDR3 coding sequence is TGCGCCAGCAGCCCCGAGGTGGCAGATACGCAGTATTTT. This translates into CASSPEVADTQYF.

V usage is TRBV25-1 and J usage is TRBJ2-7, with 10 bases aligning to TRBD1. The CDR3 has 15 amino acids. The germline CDR1 and CDR2 sequences are MGHDK and SYGVNS. After removal of 6 bases from V and 1 base from J, the junction contained 6 bases not matched to a gene. The CDR3 sequence: CASRGQGGRSYEQYF. In DNA form, the CDR3 reads TGTGCCAGCAGAGGACAGGGGGGGCGATCCTACGAGCAGTACTTC.